This T cell receptor (beta chain) was sequenced in a study of blood T cell repertoires in COVID-19. Study-wide background: Samples taken during acute and convalescent COVID-19 were collected in the United States, Italy and Spain. T cells, B-cell-depleted T cells, or PBMCs supplied cDNA or gDNA.

Under the authors' procedure: Scientists estimated how many nucleated cells there were by amplifying reference gene primers. Only in-frame clones appear in the TCRdb table, and some are missing; sequencing was by immunoSEQ multiplex PCR. The DNA was the basis for D and trimming; V, J and clone size are from that table. This table has 500,000 to 600,000 clones, about 89% appearing once. Followed over time, Seattle patients had been enrolled while infection was active. The CDR3 runs to 14 residues. Germline CDR1 reads SGDLS; CDR2 reads YYNGEE. V lost 6 bases and J 3 bases, leaving 15 bases between the germline ends.

This sequence originates from a woman aged 45-65 years with COVID-19, enrolled during active disease. The V and J genes are TRBV9 and TRBJ1-1, with a tentative D call TRBD1 (6 bases). The sequencing sample was made of peripheral blood. The CDR3 loop reads CASTRLQGDTEAFF. Here the CDR3 DNA reads TGTGCCAGCACGCGCCTACAGGGAGACACTGAAGCTTTCTTT.